This T cell receptor (beta chain) was captured in a study of beta chain features in type 1 diabetes. V lost 2 bases, J lost 11 bases, and 9 bases stayed unmatched. This CDR3 is 13 amino acids long. CDR1 and CDR2 (germline): GTSNPN, SVGIG (reference sequence). Sorting that relied on CD45RO/CCR7/CD25/CD127/CD95/CD27 yielded CD4+ naive, central memory, regulatory and stem cell-like memory cells. The entirety of the isolated RNA underwent reverse transcription, so expressed TCRB transcripts were sequenced. The table came from immunoSEQ multiplex PCR; TCRdb's copy has only in-frame clones and leaves some out. Found here are about 240,000 clones, approximately 13% of them singletons; the top ten hold about 0.018%. Regarding this clone: Its antigen is currently unknown.

General observations from the study: A moderate, significant TCRB CDR3 shortening appeared in type 1 diabetes across four CD4+ subsets.

The origin of this receptor is a man aged 30 to 45 with type 1 diabetes. The rearrangement joins TRBV30 to TRBJ1-3; 7 positions match TRBD1. Sequencing input: naive CD4+ T cells from blood. The CDR3 is CAWSRQGVNAIYF. The CDR3 DNA reads as TGTGCCTGGAGTAGACAGGGTGTTAACGCCATATATTTT.